Presented here are 22 T cell receptor beta chains from one specimen sequenced in a study of T-cell memory formation after mild COVID-19. TCRdb fed the 5' RACE reads into MiXCR, producing one record per CDR3 protein. The table includes hundreds of thousands of distinct CDR3 sequences, approximately 19% detected once. The sample comprised PBMCs or a T cell subset sorted from them (not recorded which). The receptor set was obtained from a man aged 18 to 29 who had mild COVID-19 (a few samples of this study predate the infection). Cell type and time point are not known.

V usage is TRBV2 and J usage is TRBJ1-1; D unclear. CDR1 SNHLY and CDR2 FYNNEI come from the germline V gene. V lost 11 bases, J lost 1 base, and 14 bases lay in between. CDR3 size: 13 residues. CDR3 coding DNA: TGTGCCGGAGGCTTGACGCGGAACACTGAAGCTTTCTTT. Translating gives CAGGLTRNTEAFF.

The chain links TRBV2 to TRBJ2-7, with 16 bases aligning to TRBD2. The length of the CDR3 is 14 residues. Germline V gene sequence: CDR1 SNHLY, CDR2 FYNNEI. V dropped 10 bases and J dropped 6; count of bases not matched to a gene: 6. Written as DNA, the CDR3 is TGTGCCACCCCGGGACTAGCGGGGGGGCGCGAGCAGTACGTC. It yields the protein CATPGLAGGREQYV.

This sequence joins TRBV5-1 and TRBJ2-7, with D perhaps given as TRBD1 or TRBD2 (5 bases each). The CDR3 has 14 amino acids. V lost 0 bases to trimming and J lost 6 bases, with 13 bases between them. CDR1 is SGHRS, CDR2 YFSETQ, per germline. The CDR3 spells CASSLVGTFSEQYF. Written as DNA, the CDR3 is TGCGCCAGCAGCTTGGTAGGGACCTTTTCCGAGCAGTACTTC. The full variable domain, completed using reference TRBV5-1 and TRBJ2-7, is KAGVTQTPRYLIKTRGQQVTLSCSPISGHRSVSWYQQTPGQGLQFLFEYFSETQRNKGNFPGRFSGRQFSNSRSEMNVSTLELGDSALYLCASSLVGTFSEQYFGPGTRLTVT.

The rearrangement links TRBV4-1 to TRBJ2-6; D ambiguous. Trimming removed 3 bases at V and 0 bases at J, with 15 bases between. The CDR3 runs to 18 residues. The germline V gene encodes CDR1 MGHRA and CDR2 YSYEKL. The CDR3, as DNA: TGCGCCAGCAGCCACCCGCTCGCGGCCTACTCTGGGGCCAACGTCCTGACTTTC. Translated: CASSHPLAAYSGANVLTF.

The rearrangement uses TRBV7-3 and TRBJ1-1, with a weak D call TRBD1 (6 bases). This CDR3 is built from 14 residues. CDR1 SGHTA and CDR2 FQGTGA come from the germline V gene. V shed 4 bases and J shed 1 base, with 10 bases lying between them. CDR3 sequence (DNA): TGTGCCAGCAGCTCGGACAGCCAGAACACTGAAGCTTTCTTT. Translated: CASSSDSQNTEAFF.

The gene calls are TRBV7-6 and TRBJ2-1, with a weak D call TRBD1 (5 bases). Per the germline V gene, CDR1 is SGHVS and CDR2 is FNYEAQ. Trimming left V 1 base short and J 8 bases short, with 12 bases between. This CDR3 has 14 amino acids. CDR3 loop: CASSLEAGLHEQFF. CDR3 bases: TGTGCCAGCAGCTTAGAAGCAGGGCTTCATGAGCAGTTCTTC.

In nucleotides, the CDR3 is TGTGCCAGCAGCTTAGGTGGTGAGAGACACCACGAGCAGTACTTC. Translated, it gives CASSLGGERHHEQYF. J is TRBJ2-7 and V is TRBV7-6; no clear D gene. The CDR3 contains 15 residues. Trimming shortened V by 1 base and J by 5 bases, and 15 bases separated the two germline ends. Per the germline V gene, CDR1 is SGHVS and CDR2 is FNYEAQ.

Remarks on this clonotype: The junction differs from germline at one of its ends, possibly a read error. CDR3: CASSTWGGVNF. The CDR3 coding sequence is TGTGCCAGCAGTACCTGGGGCGGGGTAAACTTC. The J gene is TRBJ2-4, the V gene TRBV12-3 or TRBV12-4, with D perhaps TRBD2 (6 bases). The CDR3 contains 11 residues.

The rearrangement uses TRBV12-3 or TRBV12-4 and TRBJ1-1, with D maybe TRBD1 (5 bases). V was shortened by 6 bases and J by 4 bases, with 12 bases between the two germline ends. This CDR3 spans 13 amino acids. The CDR3 DNA sequence: TGTGCCAGCAGGGGGCACCGAGGCACTGAAGCTTTCTTT. It translates to CASRGHRGTEAFF.

This clonotype turned up a few times. The rearrangement links TRBV20-1 to TRBJ1-2, with 9 bases matching TRBD1. This CDR3 contains 14 residues. The V gene end was trimmed by 6 bases and the J gene end by 5 bases; junction bases not matched to a gene: 10. The germline CDR1 and CDR2 sequences are DFQATT and SNEGSKA (reference sequence). This chain's CDR3 is CSAYTRQGGYGYTF. The CDR3 DNA reads TGCAGTGCCTACACCAGACAGGGGGGGTATGGCTACACCTTC.

J is TRBJ2-7 and V is TRBV6-2 or TRBV6-3; 8 nucleotides match TRBD2. Trimming removed 8 bases from V and 6 bases from J; junction bases left unmatched: 9. Germline V CDR1 and CDR2: MNHEY, SVGEGT. This CDR3 comprises 13 residues. The chain's CDR3 is CASLGGGLLEQYF. For the CDR3, the DNA is TGTGCCAGCCTCGGGGGGGGGCTCCTCGAGCAGTACTTC.

The chain is built from TRBV4-3 and TRBJ1-2; possible D gene TRBD1, 5 bases. Trimming pared 1 base from V and 2 bases from J, leaving 11 bases between. Germline V CDR1 and CDR2: LGHNA, YSLEER. The CDR3 has 15 residues. Here the CDR3 reads CASSQGGATNYGYTF. The DNA for the CDR3 is TGCGCCAGCAGCCAAGGGGGCGCTACAAACTATGGCTACACCTTC.

The V gene is TRBV6-2 or TRBV6-3, the J gene TRBJ2-7; D not certain. Between the trimmed V and J ends, which lost 4 bases and 3 bases, there was a span of 10 bases. The V gene's germline CDR1 is MNHEY and CDR2 SVGEGT. This CDR3 contains 13 residues. In DNA form, the CDR3 reads TGTGCCAGCAGTTCGTCCCTCTTCTACGAGCAGTACGTC. As protein: CASSSSLFYEQYV.

V and J are TRBV7-3 and TRBJ2-1; unclear D gene. Germline V gene sequence: CDR1 SGHTA, CDR2 FQGTGA. This CDR3 has 13 residues. The ends were cut back, 4 bases at V and 5 bases at J, with 9 bases in the middle. The CDR3 spells CASSSRLNNEQFF. Here the CDR3 DNA reads TGTGCCAGCAGCTCACGACTCAACAATGAGCAGTTCTTC.

This clonotype was seen more than once but under ten times. The chain carries TRBV6-6 and TRBJ2-7; the D is unclear. V was pared by 2 bases and J by 3 bases, with 5 bases between. Germline CDR1 reads MNHNY; CDR2 reads SVGAGI (reference sequence). The length of the CDR3 is 12 residues. The CDR3 nucleotides read TGTGCCAGCAGTTACGGTCTCTACGAGCAGTACTTC. It specifies CASSYGLYEQYF.

The rearrangement joins TRBV6-6 to TRBJ2-7; 9 bases line up with TRBD1. CDR3 length equals 15 residues. The junction had 5 bases not matched to a gene; V was cut back by 4 bases and J by 1 base. The germline gives CDR1 MNHNY, CDR2 SVGAGI (reference sequence). CDR3: CASSWDREASYEQYV. The CDR3 DNA sequence: TGTGCCAGCAGTTGGGACAGGGAGGCATCCTACGAGCAGTACGTC.

This clonotype has just one count. The rearrangement links TRBV12-3 or TRBV12-4 to TRBJ2-3; D call uncertain. This CDR3 has 13 amino acids. V lost 5 bases, J lost 4 bases, and 10 bases lay in between. DNA for the CDR3: TGTGCCAGCAGTATGCGCGGTCCAGATACGCAGTATTTT. As protein: CASSMRGPDTQYF.

This clonotype occurred many times. The genes are TRBV7-8 and TRBJ2-5; 7 positions match TRBD2. CDR3 length: 15 residues. The V gene end was trimmed by 4 bases and the J gene end by 5 bases; junction bases not matched to a gene: 10. Germline V gene data show CDR1 as SGHVS and CDR2 as FQNEAQ. CDR3 region: CASSSGEGWGETQYF. The CDR3 region has the DNA TGTGCCAGCAGCTCTGGGGAGGGGTGGGGGGAGACCCAGTACTTC.

This clonotype was observed a handful of times. The chain has TRBV10-3 and TRBJ2-1; D is possibly TRBD2 (7 bases). V shed 11 bases and J shed 5 bases, with 16 bases lying between them. Germline values: CDR1 ENHRY, CDR2 SYGVKD. The CDR3 extends over 13 amino acids. CDR3 nucleotide sequence: TGTGCCTCGGAGGGCGGGGGCCACAATGAGCAGTTCTTC. This gives the protein CASEGGGHNEQFF.

The rearrangement links TRBV7-3 to TRBJ1-6; possible D gene TRBD1, 5 bases. This CDR3 is built from 15 residues. The ends were cut back, 3 bases at V and 5 bases at J, with 11 bases in the middle. The germline gives CDR1 SGHTA, CDR2 FQGTGA. The CDR3 DNA reads as TGTGCCAGCAGCTTGTTGGGACGGGATAATTCACCCCTCCACTTT. It encodes CASSLLGRDNSPLHF.

The chain joins TRBV5-1 to TRBJ1-1, with 8 bases fitting TRBD1. The germline V gene encodes CDR1 SGHRS and CDR2 YFSETQ. The CDR3 sequence is 15 residues long. Germline trimming cut 2 bases from V and 1 base from J; bases unmatched to any gene: 4. Written as DNA, the CDR3 is TGCGCCAGCAGCTTACAGGGGGAAGGGAACACTGAAGCTTTCTTT. Translated, it gives CASSLQGEGNTEAFF.

This clonotype was seen repeatedly, ten times or more. The V gene is TRBV13, the J gene TRBJ1-1; D call uncertain. Per the germline V gene, CDR1 is PRHDT and CDR2 is FYEKMQ (reference sequence). The germline V and J ends were trimmed by 3 bases and 1 base, with 6 bases remaining between them. There are 13 residues in the CDR3. Here the CDR3 DNA reads TGTGCCAGCAGCTTCCAGGAGAACACTGAAGCTTTCTTT. This codes for CASSFQENTEAFF.